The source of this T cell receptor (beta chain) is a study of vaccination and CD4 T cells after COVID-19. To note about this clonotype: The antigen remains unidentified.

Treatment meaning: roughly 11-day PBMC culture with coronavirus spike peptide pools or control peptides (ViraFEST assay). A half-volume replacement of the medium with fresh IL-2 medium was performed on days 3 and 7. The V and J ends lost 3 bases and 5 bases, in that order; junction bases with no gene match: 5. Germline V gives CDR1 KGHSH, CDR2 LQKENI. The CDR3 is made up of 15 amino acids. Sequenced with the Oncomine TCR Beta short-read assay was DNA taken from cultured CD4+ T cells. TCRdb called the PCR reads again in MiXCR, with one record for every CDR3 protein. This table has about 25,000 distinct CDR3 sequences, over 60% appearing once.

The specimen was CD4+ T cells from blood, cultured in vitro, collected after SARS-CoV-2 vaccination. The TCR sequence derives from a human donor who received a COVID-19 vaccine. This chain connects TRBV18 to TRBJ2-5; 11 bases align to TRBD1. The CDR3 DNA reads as TGTGCCAGCTCACCCGGGACAGGGGGTCGGGAGACCCAGTACTTC. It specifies CASSPGTGGRETQYF.